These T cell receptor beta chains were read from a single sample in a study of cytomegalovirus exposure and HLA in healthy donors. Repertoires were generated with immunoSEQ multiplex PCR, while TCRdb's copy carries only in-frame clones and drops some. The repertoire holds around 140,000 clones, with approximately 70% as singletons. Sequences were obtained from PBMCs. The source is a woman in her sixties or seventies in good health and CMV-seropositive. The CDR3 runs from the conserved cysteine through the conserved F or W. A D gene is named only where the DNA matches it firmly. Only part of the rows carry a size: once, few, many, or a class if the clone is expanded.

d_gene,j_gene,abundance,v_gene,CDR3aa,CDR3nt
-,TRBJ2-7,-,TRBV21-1,CASSKPLGQPYEQYF,TGTGCCAGCAGCAAGCCTTTAGGACAGCCCTACGAGCAGTACTTC
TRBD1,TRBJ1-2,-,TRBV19,CASRGQGINGYTF,TGTGCCAGTAGGGGACAGGGAATTAATGGCTACACCTTC
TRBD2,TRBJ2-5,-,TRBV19,CASSIGTGGETQYF,TGTGCCAGTAGTATAGGGACGGGGGGAGAGACCCAGTACTTC
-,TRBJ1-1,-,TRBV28,CASSLGDINPIMNTEAFF,TGTGCCAGCAGTTTAGGGGACATCAACCCTATCATGAACACTGAAGCTTTCTTT
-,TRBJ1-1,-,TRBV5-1,CASSLATGLNTEAFF,TGCGCCAGCAGCTTGGCAACAGGGTTGAACACTGAAGCTTTCTTT
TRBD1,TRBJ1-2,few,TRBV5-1,CASSRQGIDYGYTF,TGCGCCAGCAGCAGACAGGGAATCGACTATGGCTACACCTTC
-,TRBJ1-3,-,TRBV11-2,CASSFKSSGNTIYF,TGTGCCAGCAGCTTTAAGAGCTCTGGAAACACCATATATTTT
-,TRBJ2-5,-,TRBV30,CAWSNGGGSGETQYF,TGTGCCTGGAGTAACGGAGGTGGTTCGGGAGAGACCCAGTACTTC
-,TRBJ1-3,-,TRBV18,CASSPDRFSGNTIYF,TGTGCCAGCTCACCGGACAGATTCTCTGGAAACACCATATATTTT
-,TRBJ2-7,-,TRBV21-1,CASPEGGAIYEQYF,TGTGCCAGCCCCGAGGGGGGGGCGATCTACGAGCAGTACTTC
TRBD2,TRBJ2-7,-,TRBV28,CASMAAGSPYEQYF,TGTGCCAGCATGGCAGCGGGATCCCCCTACGAGCAGTACTTC
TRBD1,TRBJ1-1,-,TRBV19,CASSMRTGVNTEAFF,TGTGCCAGTAGTATGAGGACAGGGGTGAACACTGAAGCTTTCTTT
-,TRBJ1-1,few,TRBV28,CASTNLGSEGTEAFF,TGTGCCAGCACCAATCTTGGCTCGGAGGGCACTGAAGCTTTCTTT
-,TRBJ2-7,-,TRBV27,CASSLERRVTGEQYF,TGTGCCAGCAGTTTAGAGCGGCGGGTTACGGGAGAGCAGTACTTC
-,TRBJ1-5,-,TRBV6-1,CASSEARLNQPQHF,TGTGCCAGCAGTGAAGCACGGTTAAATCAGCCCCAGCATTTT
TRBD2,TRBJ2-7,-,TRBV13,CASSSRTSVFYEQYF,TGTGCCAGCAGCTCTCGGACTAGCGTATTCTACGAGCAGTACTTC
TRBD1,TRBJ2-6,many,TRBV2,CASGTAGANVLTF,TGTGCCAGCGGGACAGCTGGGGCCAACGTCCTGACTTTC
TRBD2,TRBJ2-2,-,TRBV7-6,CASSTSGLAIGELFF,TGTGCCAGCAGCACCTCGGGACTAGCCATCGGGGAGCTGTTTTTT
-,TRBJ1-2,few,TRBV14,CASSPYRQALGYTF,TGTGCCAGCAGCCCTTACCGACAGGCCCTTGGCTACACCTTC
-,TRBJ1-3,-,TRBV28,CASSFGSGNTIYF,TGTGCCAGCAGTTTCGGGTCAGGAAACACCATATATTTT
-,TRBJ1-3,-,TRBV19,CASSRAGTTSGNTIYF,TGTGCCAGTAGCCGTGCCGGGACAACCTCTGGAAACACCATATATTTT
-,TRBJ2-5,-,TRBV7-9,CASSRIQGSETQYF,TGTGCCAGCAGCCGTATACAGGGATCGGAGACCCAGTACTTC
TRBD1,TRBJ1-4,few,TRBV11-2,CASSLGTGGLLKEKLFF,TGTGCCAGCAGCTTGGGAACAGGGGGCCTACTAAAGGAAAAACTGTTTTTT
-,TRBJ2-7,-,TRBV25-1,CASSEFVGGSEQYF,TGTGCCAGCAGTGAATTTGTAGGGGGAAGTGAGCAGTACTTC
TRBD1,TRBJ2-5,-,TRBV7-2,CASSLVAAQGARETQYF,TGTGCCAGCAGCTTAGTAGCGGCACAGGGGGCGCGAGAGACCCAGTACTTC
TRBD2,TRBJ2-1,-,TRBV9,CASSTISGGFFGYNEQFF,TGTGCCAGCAGCACTATCTCGGGAGGGTTTTTCGGATACAATGAGCAGTTCTTC
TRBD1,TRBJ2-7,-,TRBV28,CASSPPGQGQYEQYF,TGTGCCAGCAGTCCACCGGGACAGGGACAATACGAGCAGTACTTC